This T cell receptor beta chain emerged from a study of T cell responses to AZD1222 COVID-19 vaccine. TCRdb's table, derived via immunoSEQ multiplex PCR, lists solely in-frame clones and lacks some. There are some 86,000 clones in the sample; approximately 82% occur only once, and roughly 20% lies in the top ten. The length of the CDR3 is 15 residues. CDR1 is SEHNR, CDR2 FQNEAQ, per germline (reference sequence). V was pared by 1 base and J by 3 bases, with 12 bases between. V usage is TRBV7-9 and J usage is TRBJ2-5, with a tentative D call TRBD2 (6 bases). The sequence was collected from an adult in good health. The sample in question was peripheral blood, obtained on day 0 of AZD1222 vaccination. The CDR3, as DNA: TGTGCCAGCAGCTTAGGGAGGGCGGGCGAAGAGACCCAGTACTTC. This sequence encodes CASSLGRAGEETQYF.